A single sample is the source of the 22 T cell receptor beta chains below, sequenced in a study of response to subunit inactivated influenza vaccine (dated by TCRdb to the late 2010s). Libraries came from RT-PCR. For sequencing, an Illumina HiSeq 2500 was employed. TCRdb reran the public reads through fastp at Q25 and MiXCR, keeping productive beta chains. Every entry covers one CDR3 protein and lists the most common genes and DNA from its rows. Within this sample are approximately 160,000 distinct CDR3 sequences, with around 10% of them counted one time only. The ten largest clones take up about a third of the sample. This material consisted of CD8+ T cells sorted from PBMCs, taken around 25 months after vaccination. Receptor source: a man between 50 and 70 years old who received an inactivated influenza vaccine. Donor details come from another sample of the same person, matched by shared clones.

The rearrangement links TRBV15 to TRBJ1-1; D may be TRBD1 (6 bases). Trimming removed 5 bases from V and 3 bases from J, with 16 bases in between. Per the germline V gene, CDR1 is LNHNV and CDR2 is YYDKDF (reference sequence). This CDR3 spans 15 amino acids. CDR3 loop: CATSPKGGGYTEAFF. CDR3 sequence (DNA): TGTGCCACCAGCCCGAAAGGAGGGGGTTACACTGAAGCTTTCTTT.

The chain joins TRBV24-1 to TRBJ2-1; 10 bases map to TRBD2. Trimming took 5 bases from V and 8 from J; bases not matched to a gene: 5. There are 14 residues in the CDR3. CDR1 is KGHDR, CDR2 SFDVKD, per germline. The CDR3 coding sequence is TGTGCCACCAGTGGTAGCGGGAGGATAGATGAGCAGTTCTTC. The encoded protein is CATSGSGRIDEQFF.

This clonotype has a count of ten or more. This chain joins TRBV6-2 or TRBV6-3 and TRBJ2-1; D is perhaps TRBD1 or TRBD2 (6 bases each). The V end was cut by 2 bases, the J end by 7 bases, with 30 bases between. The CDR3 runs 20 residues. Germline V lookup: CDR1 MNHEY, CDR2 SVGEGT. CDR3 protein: CASSYPRSYTGGVVKNEQFF. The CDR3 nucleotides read TGTGCCAGCAGTTACCCCCGCTCATATACCGGGGGCGTTGTAAAGAATGAGCAGTTCTTC.

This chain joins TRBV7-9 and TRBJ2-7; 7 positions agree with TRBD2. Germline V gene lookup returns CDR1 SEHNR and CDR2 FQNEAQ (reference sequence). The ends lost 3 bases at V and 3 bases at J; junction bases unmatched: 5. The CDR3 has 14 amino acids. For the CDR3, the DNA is TGTGCCAGCAGCTTTGGCAGGGACTACTACGAGCAGTACTTC. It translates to CASSFGRDYYEQYF.

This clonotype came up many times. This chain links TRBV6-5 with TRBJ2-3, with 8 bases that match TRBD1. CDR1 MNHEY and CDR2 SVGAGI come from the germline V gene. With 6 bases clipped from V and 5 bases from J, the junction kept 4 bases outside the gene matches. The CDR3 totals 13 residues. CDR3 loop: CASSGTGRDTQYF. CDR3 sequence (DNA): TGTGCCAGCAGCGGGACAGGACGAGATACGCAGTATTTT.

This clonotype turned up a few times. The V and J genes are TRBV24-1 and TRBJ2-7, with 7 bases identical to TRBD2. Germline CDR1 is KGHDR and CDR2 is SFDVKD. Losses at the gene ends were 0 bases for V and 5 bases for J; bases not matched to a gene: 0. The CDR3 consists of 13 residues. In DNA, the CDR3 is TGTGCCACCAGTGATTTGCGGGGGGACGAGCAGTACTTC. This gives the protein CATSDLRGDEQYF.

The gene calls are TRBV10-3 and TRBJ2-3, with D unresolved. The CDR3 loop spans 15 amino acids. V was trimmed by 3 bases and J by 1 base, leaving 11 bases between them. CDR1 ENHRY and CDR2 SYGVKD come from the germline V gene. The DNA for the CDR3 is TGTGCCATCAGTGATCGCCCGTTCGGCACAGATACGCAGTATTTT. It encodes CAISDRPFGTDTQYF.

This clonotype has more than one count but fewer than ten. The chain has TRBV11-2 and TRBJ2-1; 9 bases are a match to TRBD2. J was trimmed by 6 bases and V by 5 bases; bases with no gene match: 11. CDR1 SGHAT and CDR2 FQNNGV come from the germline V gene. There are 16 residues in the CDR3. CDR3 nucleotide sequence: TGTGCCAGCAGCCTAGCGGGGCGGGGCATCCTCAATGAGCAGTTCTTC. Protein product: CASSLAGRGILNEQFF. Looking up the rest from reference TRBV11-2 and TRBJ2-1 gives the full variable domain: EAGVAQSPRYKIIEKRQSVAFWCNPISGHATLYWYQQILGQGPKLLIQFQNNGVVDDSQLPKDRFSAERLKGVDSTLKIQPAKLEDSAVYLCASSLAGRGILNEQFFGPGTRLTVL.

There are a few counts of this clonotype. CDR3 loop: CASSQSGGRAFF. CDR3 bases: TGTGCCAGCAGCCAATCGGGGGGCCGGGCTTTCTTT. J is TRBJ1-1 and V is TRBV16; D is perhaps TRBD1 (6 bases). CDR3 length: 12 residues. Germline CDR1 KGHSY, CDR2 FQNENV. With 0 bases removed from V and 11 bases from J, the gap between germline ends came to 10 bases.

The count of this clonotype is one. Here the CDR3 DNA reads TGTGCCAGCAGCTTGGGGCAGGGGGCCGGTGGCTACACCTTC. It is translated as CASSLGQGAGGYTF. This rearrangement joins TRBV7-9 to TRBJ1-2, with 8 bases that match TRBD1. Germline CDR1 SEHNR, CDR2 FQNEAQ (reference sequence). The V gene end was trimmed by 3 bases and the J gene end by 7 bases; junction bases not matched to a gene: 7. The CDR3 contains 14 residues.

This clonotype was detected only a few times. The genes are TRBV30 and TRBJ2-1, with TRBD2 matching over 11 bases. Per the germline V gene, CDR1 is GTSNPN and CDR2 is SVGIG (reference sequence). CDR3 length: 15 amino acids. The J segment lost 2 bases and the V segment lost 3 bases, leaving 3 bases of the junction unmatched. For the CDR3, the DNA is TGTGCCTGGAGCACTAGCGGGAGTCCCTACAATGAGCAGTTCTTC. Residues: CAWSTSGSPYNEQFF.

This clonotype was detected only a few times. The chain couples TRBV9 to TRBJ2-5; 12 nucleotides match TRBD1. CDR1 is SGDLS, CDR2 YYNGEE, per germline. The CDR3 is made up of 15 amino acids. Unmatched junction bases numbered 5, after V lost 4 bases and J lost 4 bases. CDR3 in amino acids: CASSPGQGARETQYF. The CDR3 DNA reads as TGTGCCAGCAGCCCGGGACAGGGGGCTCGAGAGACCCAGTACTTC.

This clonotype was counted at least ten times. The CDR3, as DNA: TGCAGTGCTAGAGATCTGGTGGACAGGATCTTCACTGAAGCTTTCTTT. Translation gives CSARDLVDRIFTEAFF. This chain joins TRBV20-1 and TRBJ1-1, with 7 positions matching TRBD1. The CDR3 covers 16 residues. Germline V gene sequence: CDR1 DFQATT, CDR2 SNEGSKA (reference sequence). V trimming: 0 bases; J trimming: 4 bases; junction bases outside the gene matches: 11.

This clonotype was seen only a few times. Here the CDR3 DNA reads TGTGCCAGCAGTGCAGGGTCTCCTGGAAACACCATATATTTT. Protein product: CASSAGSPGNTIYF. The chain is built from TRBV2 and TRBJ1-3; possibly TRBD1 for D (5 bases). The CDR3 contains 14 residues. CDR1 and CDR2 (germline): SNHLY, FYNNEI. Trimming shortened V by 4 bases and J by 2 bases, and 9 bases separated the two germline ends.

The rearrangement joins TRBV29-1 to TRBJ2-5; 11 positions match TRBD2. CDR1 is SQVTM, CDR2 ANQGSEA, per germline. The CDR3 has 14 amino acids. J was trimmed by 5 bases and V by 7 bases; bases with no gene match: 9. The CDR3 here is CSALAGGLVETQYF. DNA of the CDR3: TGCAGCGCTTTAGCGGGAGGGCTAGTTGAGACCCAGTACTTC. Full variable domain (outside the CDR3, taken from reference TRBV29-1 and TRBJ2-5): SAVISQKPSRDICQRGTSLTIQCQVDSQVTMMFWYRQQPGQSLTLIATANQGSEATYESGFVIDKFPISRPNLTFSTLTVSNMSPEDSSIYLCSALAGGLVETQYFGPGTRLLVL.

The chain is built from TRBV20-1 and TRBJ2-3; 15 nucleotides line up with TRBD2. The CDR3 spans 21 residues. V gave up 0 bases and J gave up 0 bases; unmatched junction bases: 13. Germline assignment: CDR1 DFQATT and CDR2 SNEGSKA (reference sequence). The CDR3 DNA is TGCAGTGCTAGAGATCTCTTTGGACTAGCGGGGGGGCTGGGGAGCACAGATACGCAGTATTTT. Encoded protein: CSARDLFGLAGGLGSTDTQYF.

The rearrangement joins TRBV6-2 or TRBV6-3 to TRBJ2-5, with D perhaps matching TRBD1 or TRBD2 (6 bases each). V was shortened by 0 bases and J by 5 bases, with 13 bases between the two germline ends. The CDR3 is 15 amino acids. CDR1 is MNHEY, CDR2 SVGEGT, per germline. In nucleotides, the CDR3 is TGTGCCAGCAGTTACTCGATAGGGGGGCAGGAGACCCAGTACTTC. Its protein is CASSYSIGGQETQYF.

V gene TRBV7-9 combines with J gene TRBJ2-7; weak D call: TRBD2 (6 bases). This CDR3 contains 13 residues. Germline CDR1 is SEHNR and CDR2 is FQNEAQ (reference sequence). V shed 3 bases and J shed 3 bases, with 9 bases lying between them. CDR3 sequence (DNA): TGTGCCAGCAGCTTTGCTAGCGACTACGAGCAGTACTTC. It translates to CASSFASDYEQYF. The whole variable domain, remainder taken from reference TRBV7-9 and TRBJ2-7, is DTGVSQNPRHKITKRGQNVTFRCDPISEHNRLYWYRQTLGQGPEFLTYFQNEAQLEKSRLLSDRFSAERPKGSFSTLEIQRTEQGDSAMYLCASSFASDYEQYFGPGTRLTVT.

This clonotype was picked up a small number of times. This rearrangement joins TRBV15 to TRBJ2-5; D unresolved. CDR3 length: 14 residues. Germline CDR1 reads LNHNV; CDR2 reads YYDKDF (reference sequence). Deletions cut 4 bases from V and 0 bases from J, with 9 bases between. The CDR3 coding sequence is TGTGCCACCAGCACACACCTGTACCAAGAGACCCAGTACTTC. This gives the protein CATSTHLYQETQYF.

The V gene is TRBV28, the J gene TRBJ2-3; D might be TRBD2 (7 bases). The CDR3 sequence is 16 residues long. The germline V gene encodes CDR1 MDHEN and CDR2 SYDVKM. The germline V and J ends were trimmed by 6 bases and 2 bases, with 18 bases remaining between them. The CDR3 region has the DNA TGTGCCAGCAGCACCACCGGGGGGCGAGACACAGATACGCAGTATTTT. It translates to CASSTTGGRDTDTQYF.

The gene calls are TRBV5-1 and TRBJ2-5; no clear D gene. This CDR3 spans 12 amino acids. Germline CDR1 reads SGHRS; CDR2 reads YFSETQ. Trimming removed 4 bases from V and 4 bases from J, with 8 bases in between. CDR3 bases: TGCGCCAGCAGCCCCCTGGGAGAGACCCAGTACTTC. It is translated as CASSPLGETQYF.

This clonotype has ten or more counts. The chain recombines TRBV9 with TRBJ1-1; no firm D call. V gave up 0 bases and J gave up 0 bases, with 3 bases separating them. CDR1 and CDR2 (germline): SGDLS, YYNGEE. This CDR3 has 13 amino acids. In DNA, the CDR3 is TGTGCCAGCAGCGTAGGAATGAACACTGAAGCTTTCTTT. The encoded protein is CASSVGMNTEAFF.